This T cell receptor (beta chain) was recovered during a study of neurological immune-mediated disorders. As to time point: longitudinal time-point 2. Germline V gene data show CDR1 as ENHRY and CDR2 as SYGVKD. This CDR3 is 13 amino acids long. The V gene end was trimmed by 8 bases and the J gene end by 3 bases; junction bases not matched to a gene: 2. The making of cDNA relied on 5'RACE with 10-nucleotide random UMIs. Over 170 million TCR-beta sequences from 15-18 subjects came out of each sequencing run. TCRdb re-derived calls from the 5' RACE reads in MiXCR, one entry per CDR3 protein. The sample consists of some 49,000 distinct CDR3 sequences, under 15% of them appearing once. This clonotype was observed at least ten times.

The J gene is TRBJ2-3, the V gene TRBV10-3, with 10 bases aligning to TRBD1. This clonotype was sampled from a male donor with HTLV-1-associated myelopathy (HAM/TSP). Sequences were obtained from PBMCs. The CDR3 sequence is CAIGGQGTDTQYF. CDR3 DNA: TGTGCCATCGGGGGACAGGGGACAGATACGCAGTATTTT.